This T cell receptor beta chain was recorded in a study of T cells expressing NK-cell markers. Background on the study: The eight sequenced donors comprised seven who were HCMV-seropositive and one who was seronegative.

Reanalyzing the 5' RACE reads, TCRdb keeps one entry per CDR3 protein, without DNA. In all, the sample yields roughly 450,000 distinct CDR3 sequences. The sequence was obtained from a woman between 50 and 59 years old in good health. Sequencing input: blood T cells: a sorted CD56 or NKG2C T cell subset, CD4+ or CD8+ T cells, or bulk PBMC T cells (not recorded which).

CDR3 in amino acids: CASSQVFRPHEQYF. The rearrangement uses TRBV14 and TRBJ2-7. This CDR3 contains 14 residues. Germline V gene data show CDR1 as SGHDN and CDR2 as FVKESK.